This T cell receptor beta chain was captured by sequencing in a study of control samples from healthy donors and cancer patients. This clone was seen once. Trimming removed 6 bases from V and 1 base from J, with 17 bases in between. Germline V lookup: CDR1 MDHEN, CDR2 SYDVKM. The CDR3 loop spans 16 amino acids. This table comes from immunoSEQ multiplex PCR, and its TCRdb copy is limited to in-frame clones, with some not included. The sample includes some 220,000 clones, just under 95% of them seen just once. This TCR was sampled from a man over 45 in good health. The sequencing sample was made of blood. The chain combines TRBV28 with TRBJ2-3, with D perhaps TRBD2 (6 bases). The CDR3 DNA follows: TGTGCCAGCAGCCAGGCTGGGCGGGGCGGCACAGATACGCAGTATTTT. This codes for CASSQAGRGGTDTQYF.